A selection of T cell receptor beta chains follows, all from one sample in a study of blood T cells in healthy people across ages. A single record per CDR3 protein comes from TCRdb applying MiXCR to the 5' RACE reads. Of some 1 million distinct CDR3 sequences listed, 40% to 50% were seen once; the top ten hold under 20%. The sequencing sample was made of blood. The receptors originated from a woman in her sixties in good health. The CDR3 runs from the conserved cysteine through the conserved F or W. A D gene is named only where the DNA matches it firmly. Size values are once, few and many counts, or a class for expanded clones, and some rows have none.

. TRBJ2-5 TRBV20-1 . TGCAGTGCTAAGGAATACAATGAGCAGTACTTC CSAKEYNEQYF
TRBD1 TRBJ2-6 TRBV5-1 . TGCGCCAGCAGCCTGAGGACAGGCTCCTCTGGGGCCAACGTCCTGACTTTC CASSLRTGSSGANVLTF
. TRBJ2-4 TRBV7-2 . TGTGCCAGCAGCTTAGTGGGGGGCGAGAATGCCAAAAACATTCAGTACTTC CASSLVGGENAKNIQYF
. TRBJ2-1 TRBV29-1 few TGCAGCGTTGTAGAGGGGACAACCTACAATGAGCAGTTCTTC CSVVEGTTYNEQFF
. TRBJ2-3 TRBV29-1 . TGCAGCGTGGAGGCCGCGGGGGCGGATACGCAGTATTTT CSVEAAGADTQYF
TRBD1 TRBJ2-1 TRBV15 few TGTGCCACCAGCAGATCGGACAGGAGCTCCTACAATGAGCAGTTCTTC CATSRSDRSSYNEQFF
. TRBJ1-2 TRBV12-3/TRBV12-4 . TGTGCCAGCAGTTCACCCCCAAGAGGAGGGGACGGAGGCTACACCTTC CASSSPPRGGDGGYTF
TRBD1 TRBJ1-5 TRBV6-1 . TGTGCCAGCAGTTTACAGGGGGGAAGCAATCAGCCCCAGCATTTT CASSLQGGSNQPQHF
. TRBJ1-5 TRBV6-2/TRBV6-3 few TGTGCCAGCAGTTACTCGAAAGGGAGGGATCCTCAGCCCCAGCATTTT CASSYSKGRDPQPQHF
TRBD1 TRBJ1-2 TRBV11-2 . TGTGCCAGCAGCTTTTGGGACAGGGATGCCTATGGCGATGGCTGCACCTTC CASSFWDRDAYGDGCTF
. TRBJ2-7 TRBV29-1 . TGCAGCGTTGAATCGTTAAAACAGGGCTCCTACGAGCAGTACTTC CSVESLKQGSYEQYF
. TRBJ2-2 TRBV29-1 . TGCAGCGCTGCTAGCCAGACAGTTGGCGGGGAGCTGTTTTTT CSAASQTVGGELFF
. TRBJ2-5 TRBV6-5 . TGTGCCAGCAGGCGGGTTGGGTTGTTTGAGACCCAGTACTTC CASRRVGLFETQYF
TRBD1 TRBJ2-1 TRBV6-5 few TGTGCCAGCAGTTACGTCAGACAGGGTGGATACAATGAGCAGTTCTTC CASSYVRQGGYNEQFF
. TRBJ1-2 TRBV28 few TGTGCCAGCAGTTACGAGACGGCTAATGGCTACACCTTC CASSYETANGYTF
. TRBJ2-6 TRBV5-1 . TGTGCCAGCTCACCGCGTCCTGGGGCCAACGTCCTGACTTTC CASSPRPGANVLTF
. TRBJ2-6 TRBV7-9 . TGTGCCAGCAGCTTACCCGTCGGGGCTGGGGCCAACGTCCTGACTTTC CASSLPVGAGANVLTF
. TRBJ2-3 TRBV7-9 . TGTGCCAGCAGCTTAGGTGTGACACCACAAACGGATACGCAGTATTTT CASSLGVTPQTDTQYF
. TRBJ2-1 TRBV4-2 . TGTGCCAGCAGCCAAGCGAAAAGGAACTACAATGAGCAGTTCTTC CASSQAKRNYNEQFF
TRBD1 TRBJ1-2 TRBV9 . TGTGCCAGCAGCCCCCGGACAGGGGAAGACTATGGCTACACCTTC CASSPRTGEDYGYTF
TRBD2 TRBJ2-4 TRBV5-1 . TGCGCCAGCAGCTTGGTGGGACTAGCGGACAACAAAAACATTCAGTACTTC CASSLVGLADNKNIQYF
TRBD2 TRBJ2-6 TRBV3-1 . TGTGCCAGCAGCCAAGATCGGGGGGTCGTTCCTGGGGCCAACGTCCTGACTTTC CASSQDRGVVPGANVLTF
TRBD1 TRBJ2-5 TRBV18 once TGTGCCAGCTCACCCTGGACAGGGGCCCTTGGCGGGAGTTCCCAAGAGACCCAGTACTTC CASSPWTGALGGSSQETQYF
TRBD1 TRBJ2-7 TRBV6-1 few TGTGCCAGCAGTGAATGGGCAGGGGGCACGGTCTACGAGCAGTACTTC CASSEWAGGTVYEQYF
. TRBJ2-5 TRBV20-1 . TGCAGTGCAAATGACCGTCTGAGGGGAGAGACCCAGTACTTC CSANDRLRGETQYF
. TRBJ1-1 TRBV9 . TGTGCCAGCAGCGCCCCTCGGAAGGCCCCGAACACTGAAGCTTTCTTT CASSAPRKAPNTEAFF
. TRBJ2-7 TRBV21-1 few TGTGCCAGAGGGACCGATGTGGCCTACGAGCAGTACTTC CARGTDVAYEQYF
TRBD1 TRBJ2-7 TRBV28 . TGTGCCAGCAGTACCCCGGGACAGGGGCTGTACGAGCAGTACTTC CASSTPGQGLYEQYF
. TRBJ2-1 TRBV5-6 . TGTGCCAGCAGCTCTCGGGAGCGGGCTGTAGATGAGCAGTTCTTC CASSSRERAVDEQFF
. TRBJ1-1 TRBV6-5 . TGTGCCAGCAGTTACCTTGGGCCCAGAGGCACTGAAGCTTTCTTT CASSYLGPRGTEAFF
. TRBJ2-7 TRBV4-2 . TGTGCCAGCAGCCAAGATAGGGCTAGTCGGGACGAGCAGTACTTC CASSQDRASRDEQYF
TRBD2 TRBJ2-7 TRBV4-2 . TGTGCCAGCAGCCGAGAGGGGACTAGCGGGTTCCACGAGCAGTACTTC CASSREGTSGFHEQYF
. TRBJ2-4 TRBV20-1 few TGCAGTGCTAGCAGGAAAAGCATTCAGTACTTC CSASRKSIQYF
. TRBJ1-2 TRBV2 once TGTGCCAGCAGCCCCCTGACGCCAAACTATGGCTACACCTTC CASSPLTPNYGYTF
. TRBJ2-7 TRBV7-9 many TGTGCCAGCAGCTTAAACACCTACGAGCAGTACTTC CASSLNTYEQYF
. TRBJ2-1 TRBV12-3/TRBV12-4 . TGTGCCAGCAGTTTTTTGAAGAATGAGCAGTTCTTC CASSFLKNEQFF
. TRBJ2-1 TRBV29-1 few TGCAGCGCAGAGGGCGCAGGGTCCAGCTCCTACAATGAGCAGTTCTTC CSAEGAGSSSYNEQFF
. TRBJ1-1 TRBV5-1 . TGCGCCAGCAGCTCGGCGCAGGGAGCTGGGGCTGAAGCTTTCTTT CASSSAQGAGAEAFF
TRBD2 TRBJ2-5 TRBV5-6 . TGTGCCAGCAGCCGATCGCTGAGCGGGAGAGGTCAAGAGACCCAGTACTTC CASSRSLSGRGQETQYF
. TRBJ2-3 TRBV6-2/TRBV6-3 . TGTGCCAGCAGTAGCGGCGGGGAGCCGACAGATACGCAGTATTTT CASSSGGEPTDTQYF
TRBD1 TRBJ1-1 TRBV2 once TGTGCCAGCAACCCGGGACAGGGAATGAACACTGAAGCTTTCTTT CASNPGQGMNTEAFF
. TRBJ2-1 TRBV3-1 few TGTGCCAGCAGCCAAGCTGCCGTAAACAATGAGCAGTTCTTC CASSQAAVNNEQFF
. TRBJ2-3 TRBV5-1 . TGCGCCAGCAGCTTGACGATTGGAGAAGATACGCAGTATTTT CASSLTIGEDTQYF